One sample yielded the 25 T cell receptor beta chains listed below, sequenced in a study of shared clonotypes between healthy human individuals. TCRdb's table, derived via immunoSEQ multiplex PCR, lists solely in-frame clones and lacks some. This sample has about 1 million clones, with around four fifths found just once. The sample comprised memory CD4+ T cells sorted from blood. The subset denotes: CD45RA-negative fraction. The origin of the receptors is a man younger than 35 in good health.

The chain carries TRBV5-6 and TRBJ2-7; 9 nucleotides align to TRBD1. Trimming removed 0 bases from V and 3 bases from J; junction bases left unmatched: 1. The V gene's germline CDR1 is SGHDT and CDR2 YYEEEE. This CDR3 is 14 amino acids long. The CDR3 region is CASSLVGQGYEQYF. In DNA, the CDR3 is TGTGCCAGCAGCTTGGTGGGACAGGGCTACGAGCAGTACTTC.

The V gene is TRBV5-4, the J gene TRBJ2-1, with D possibly being TRBD1 (6 bases). V gave up 1 base and J gave up 6 bases, with 14 bases separating them. This CDR3 has 15 amino acids. Germline V gene sequence: CDR1 SGHNT, CDR2 YYREEE (reference sequence). The CDR3 is CASSLQTGRSNEQFF. The CDR3 DNA reads as TGTGCCAGCAGCTTGCAAACAGGGAGATCCAATGAGCAGTTCTTC.

The chain is built from TRBV19 and TRBJ2-7; TRBD1 aligns across 7 bases. V lost 7 bases to trimming and J lost 5 bases; unmatched junction nucleotides: 8. Germline V gene lookup returns CDR1 LNHDA and CDR2 SQIVND (reference sequence). This CDR3 is 13 amino acids long. DNA of the CDR3: TGTGCCAGTATTAGCGACAGGGCCCACGAGCAGTACTTC. Its protein is CASISDRAHEQYF.

This clone was seen only a few times. This sequence joins TRBV7-2 and TRBJ1-3; D perhaps matches TRBD1 (6 bases). The CDR3 extends over 16 amino acids. Germline lookup yields CDR1 SGHTA and CDR2 FQGNSA. Trimming stripped 6 bases from V and 4 bases from J, with 19 bases between. The CDR3 reads CASSLDVQGAGNTIYF. The CDR3 bases are TGTGCCAGCAGTCTTGACGTACAGGGAGCGGGAAACACCATATATTTT.

The CDR3 DNA reads as TGTGCCAGCAGTGCCCGACAGGGGAATGATTCACCCCTCCACTTT. Protein: CASSARQGNDSPLHF. This sequence joins TRBV2 and TRBJ1-6, with 8 bases that match TRBD1. Germline-derived CDR1 and CDR2 are SNHLY and FYNNEI. This CDR3 region has 15 residues. Unmatched junction bases numbered 7, after V lost 4 bases and J lost 8 bases.

V gene TRBV2 combines with J gene TRBJ2-2, with a tentative D call TRBD1 (6 bases). The CDR3 contains 14 residues. V lost 6 bases and J lost 1, with 9 bases in between. Germline V gene sequence: CDR1 SNHLY, CDR2 FYNNEI. The CDR3 sequence is CASRKDRNTGELFF. For the CDR3, the DNA is TGTGCCAGCAGAAAGGACAGGAACACCGGGGAGCTGTTTTTT.

This rearrangement joins TRBV7-9 to TRBJ1-4, with D possibly TRBD1 on 6 matching bases. Trimming left V 5 bases short and J 3 bases short, with 13 bases between. Per germline, CDR1 SEHNR and CDR2 FQNEAQ (reference sequence). CDR3 size: 15 residues. Written as DNA, the CDR3 is TGTGCCAGCAGCGAGGGAGGGGGATCTAATGAAAAACTGTTTTTT. It encodes CASSEGGGSNEKLFF. Full variable domain (remainder filled in from reference TRBV7-9 and TRBJ1-4): DTGVSQNPRHKITKRGQNVTFRCDPISEHNRLYWYRQTLGQGPEFLTYFQNEAQLEKSRLLSDRFSAERPKGSFSTLEIQRTEQGDSAMYLCASSEGGGSNEKLFFGSGTQLSVL.

This clone was counted a few times. DNA of the CDR3: TGCGCCAGCAGCCAAGATGGGGGTTTGGGAGCCTACAATGAGCAGTTCTTC. Its protein product is CASSQDGGLGAYNEQFF. The chain joins TRBV4-1 to TRBJ2-1; either TRBD1 or TRBD2 may supply D (5 bases each). Trimming shortened V by 0 bases and J by 2 bases, and 14 bases separated the two germline ends. In germline, CDR1 is MGHRA, CDR2 YSYEKL. The CDR3 is 17 amino acids.

This rearrangement joins TRBV6-5 to TRBJ1-1, with D hard to call. V gave up 10 bases and J gave up 1 base, with 16 bases separating them. The germline V gene encodes CDR1 MNHEY and CDR2 SVGAGI. The CDR3 spans 14 residues. CDR3 bases: TGTGCCAACCGGGCCCCCGATAGGAACACTGAAGCTTTCTTT. Its translation is CANRAPDRNTEAFF.

The chain couples TRBV2 to TRBJ2-5, with 8 bases that match TRBD1. J was trimmed by 2 bases and V by 5 bases; bases with no gene match: 10. Germline V gene lookup returns CDR1 SNHLY and CDR2 FYNNEI. The CDR3 runs to 16 residues. The CDR3 sequence is CASSKWTGSRQETQYF. In nucleotides, the CDR3 is TGTGCCAGCAGTAAATGGACAGGGTCCCGGCAAGAGACCCAGTACTTC.

The chain carries TRBV5-6 and TRBJ1-6; possibly TRBD1 for D (5 bases). From germline, CDR1 is SGHDT and CDR2 YYEEEE. The CDR3 is 16 residues long. V dropped 0 bases and J dropped 9 bases, with 16 bases sitting between them. This CDR3 is CASSLAAGPGGSPLHF. CDR3 nucleotides: TGTGCCAGCAGCTTGGCCGCGGGCCCCGGGGGTTCACCCCTCCACTTT.

V and J are TRBV29-1 and TRBJ2-7, with D perhaps being TRBD1 or TRBD2 (5 bases each). This CDR3 region has 11 residues. The V and J ends lost 5 bases and 6 bases respectively, with 11 bases between them. Germline V CDR1 and CDR2: SQVTM, ANQGSEA. The CDR3 reads CSVTRGPEQYF. The CDR3 DNA reads as TGCAGCGTTACACGGGGACCCGAGCAGTACTTC.

As to this clone: Different DNA sequences within this sample yield the same CDR3. This chain joins TRBV7-2 and TRBJ1-5, with TRBD1 identical over 8 bases. Germline V gene data show CDR1 as SGHTA and CDR2 as FQGNSA. V dropped 1 base and J dropped 4; count of bases not matched to a gene: 3. CDR3 length equals 15 residues. Written as DNA, the CDR3 is TGTGCCAGCAGCTTAGAGGGGACAGGAAATCAGCCCCAGCATTTT. Translated, it gives CASSLEGTGNQPQHF.

This sequence joins TRBV5-4 and TRBJ1-4; TRBD1 agrees at 7 bases. The CDR3 has 15 residues. The germline V gene encodes CDR1 SGHNT and CDR2 YYREEE (reference sequence). The trim removed 0 bases at V and 11 bases at J, leaving 10 bases unmatched. The CDR3 sequence: CASSLAGRGGDKLFF. The CDR3, as DNA: TGTGCCAGCAGCTTGGCGGGCAGGGGGGGTGACAAACTGTTTTTT.

This clone was picked up one time. The gene calls are TRBV10-1 and TRBJ1-1; unclear D gene. V was pared by 4 bases and J by 7 bases, with 13 bases between. The CDR3 is made up of 13 amino acids. Looked up from germline, CDR1 is WNHNN and CDR2 is SYGVQD (reference sequence). The CDR3 spells CASSGAGLNEAFF. DNA for the CDR3: TGCGCCAGCAGTGGTGCAGGCTTGAATGAAGCTTTCTTT.

This rearrangement joins TRBV20-1 to TRBJ2-2; D is unclear. The CDR3 is made up of 11 amino acids. The V gene's germline CDR1 is DFQATT and CDR2 SNEGSKA (reference sequence). The V end was cut by 6 bases, the J end by 6 bases, with 8 bases between. CDR3 nucleotide sequence: TGCAGTGCCCCACGACCCGGGGAGCTGTTTTTT. Protein sequence: CSAPRPGELFF.

In its sample, this clone was seen a few times. J is TRBJ1-6 and V is TRBV9; D uncertain. Trimming stripped 0 bases from V and 0 bases from J, with 10 bases between. Germline CDR1 SGDLS, CDR2 YYNGEE. There are 17 residues in the CDR3. For the CDR3, the DNA is TGTGCCAGCAGCGTAGAGGGCAGGACCTCCTATAATTCACCCCTCCACTTT. This encodes CASSVEGRTSYNSPLHF.

Only a few counts were recorded for this clone. This chain joins TRBV6-1 and TRBJ1-1, with a tentative D call TRBD1 (6 bases). The CDR3 runs 14 residues. The ends were cut back, 6 bases at V and 1 base at J, with 12 bases in the middle. CDR1 and CDR2 (germline): MNHNS, SASEGT. This CDR3 is CASRAGTTNTEAFF. The CDR3, as DNA: TGTGCCAGCAGAGCCGGGACAACGAACACTGAAGCTTTCTTT.

The chain combines TRBV7-9 with TRBJ2-1, with 10 bases aligning to TRBD2. Unmatched junction bases numbered 6, after V lost 6 bases and J lost 4 bases. This CDR3 contains 15 residues. Germline V lookup: CDR1 SEHNR, CDR2 FQNEAQ (reference sequence). The CDR3 nucleotides read TGTGCCAGCAGTTTTGGACTAGCGGTTTACAATGAGCAGTTCTTC. This encodes CASSFGLAVYNEQFF.

This clone turned up a few times. The chain employs TRBV30 and TRBJ1-4; D gene unclear. V was clipped by 5 bases and J by 12 bases, with 13 bases between them. The germline CDR1 and CDR2 sequences are GTSNPN and SVGIG (reference sequence). This CDR3 spans 11 amino acids. CDR3 sequence: CAWLGIYQLFF. Here the CDR3 DNA reads TGTGCCTGGTTGGGTATTTATCAACTGTTTTTT.

The V call is TRBV6-1, the J call TRBJ2-7; a possible D gene is TRBD1 (5 bases). Trimming left V 8 bases short and J 6 bases short, with 14 bases between. The CDR3 is 12 residues long. The germline V gene has CDR1 MNHNS and CDR2 SASEGT. CDR3 region: CASASGIPEQYF. The CDR3 DNA reads TGTGCCAGCGCATCAGGGATCCCCGAGCAGTACTTC.

The V gene is TRBV11-2, the J gene TRBJ1-1; D unclear. The CDR3 runs to 14 residues. Germline V gene lookup returns CDR1 SGHAT and CDR2 FQNNGV. Between the trimmed V and J ends, which lost 0 bases and 1 base, there was a span of 6 bases. The CDR3: CASSLDGRNTEAFF. Written as DNA, the CDR3 is TGTGCCAGCAGCTTAGACGGGAGGAACACTGAAGCTTTCTTT.

V is TRBV30 and J is TRBJ2-7; D gene uncertain. The CDR3 is 12 residues long. Trimming removed 0 bases from V and 7 bases from J, with 10 bases in between. CDR1 is GTSNPN and CDR2 is SVGIG in the germline V gene (reference sequence). Written as DNA, the CDR3 is TGTGCCTGGAGTGTATCCAGCTGGGAGCAGTACTTC. Translated: CAWSVSSWEQYF.

This chain uses TRBV5-1 with TRBJ2-5; perhaps TRBD2 as D (7 bases). Germline values: CDR1 SGHRS, CDR2 YFSETQ. Trimming took off 1 base at V and 5 bases at J, with 15 bases between the two ends. This CDR3 has 15 amino acids. In DNA, the CDR3 is TGCGCCAGCAGCTTGAGTGGCGGGGGCGAGGAGACCCAGTACTTC. Translated: CASSLSGGGEETQYF.

The chain couples TRBV9 to TRBJ2-1; 8 nucleotides agree with TRBD2. This CDR3 spans 15 amino acids. CDR1 and CDR2 from the germline V gene are SGDLS and YYNGEE. V trimming: 3 bases; J trimming: 4 bases; junction bases outside the gene matches: 6. CDR3 sequence reads: CASSEGLGGYNEQFF. CDR3 sequence (DNA): TGTGCCAGCAGCGAGGGACTAGGGGGATACAATGAGCAGTTCTTC.